Sequencing of this TCR beta chain was carried out in a study of vaccination and CD4 T cells after COVID-19. Concerning this clonotype: Its antigen is unknown.

The sample's treatment: roughly 10-day PBMC culture with coronavirus spike peptide pools or control peptides (ViraFEST assay). The length of the CDR3 is 20 residues. Germline CDR1 reads MDHEN; CDR2 reads SYDVKM. After removal of 6 bases from V and 3 bases from J, the junction contained 24 bases not matched to a gene. Once obtained from cultured CD4+ T cells, the DNA was sequenced using the Oncomine TCR Beta short-read assay. Using its own MiXCR run on the PCR reads, TCRdb lists one record per CDR3 protein. The repertoire holds some 15,000 distinct CDR3 sequences, with just over 55% as singletons. The specimen was CD4+ T cells from blood, cultured in vitro. The source of this sequence is a human donor who had recovered from COVID-19. This chain links TRBV28 with TRBJ2-5, with TRBD1 identical over 8 bases. CDR3 region: CASRTFTGTGSLGAKETQYF. Here the CDR3 DNA reads TGTGCCAGCAGGACTTTCACCGGGACAGGAAGCTTGGGTGCCAAAGAGACCCAGTACTTC.